This paragraph reports one T cell receptor beta chain. This could be a read error, since a much larger clone is one nucleotide away. This CDR3 comprises 13 residues. Trimming cost V 7 bases and J 7 bases; bases outside gene matches: 5. The sample is drawn from a study of human T cells and chemical hapten exposure. About the research overall: Variability of per-sample TCR yields stemmed mainly from small differences in pooled library volume.

The time point is: pre-sensitization, week 0. As for treatment: therapeutic diphenylcyclopropenone sensitization with weekly scalp DPC. Unique molecular identifiers were linked by the library to individual cDNA molecules. In the authors' workflow: TCRs per sample had a median of around 98,000 and ranged from roughly 23,224 to 700,000. TCRdb called the RACE reads again in MiXCR, with one record for every CDR3 protein. The V and J calls here are based on TCRdb, not the publication. The table shows about 380,000 distinct CDR3 sequences, with roughly 5% occurring only once. The chain employs TRBV12-3 or TRBV12-4 and TRBJ1-5, with 9 bases that match TRBD1. The sequences come from whole blood, collected in connection with sensitization to the hapten diphenylcyclopropenone (DPC). This clonotype was obtained from a woman in her forties or fifties with alopecia areata. Some clones in this sample may be carry-over from other donors' samples. Here the CDR3 reads CASTRDRVQPQHF. CDR3 nucleotide sequence: TGTGCCAGCACCCGGGACAGGGTCCAGCCCCAGCATTTT.